The T cell receptor beta chain under discussion was sequenced for a study of blood T cells in healthy people across ages (dated by TCRdb to the mid-2010s). Background for the entire study: In model experiments, template switching captured about one uniquely barcoded TCR beta cDNA molecule for every two T cells. For two donors (one aged 18 to 29 and one aged 80 or older), the study analyzed two additional independent replicas of 1 million unique cDNA reads from the same blood draw. Donors were grouped into four age groups: young (average 16 years), middle-aged (39), aged (around 66) and long-lived (just over 80). To avoid experimental bias, donors of different ages were randomly spread across the sequencing lanes. The study measured age-related changes in TCR beta repertoire diversity using deep sequencing normalized with unique cDNA molecular identifiers.

The approximately 39 donors, aged 6 to 90 years, were systemically healthy Caucasian individuals from Russia. Each donor gave approximately 10 milliliters of peripheral blood, collected into EDTA-treated Vacutainer tubes. Ficoll-Paque density-gradient centrifugation was used to isolate PBMCs, with at least 6.5 million per sample. Trizol reagent was used to extract total RNA from PBMCs, with at least 6 micrograms per sample. For every donor, flow cytometry on a PBMC aliquot measured the percentage of naive CD45RAhigh/CD27high T cells. The full study reports these points: Total diversity estimates from one million sequenced T cells were considered lower bounds and underestimates. Observed TCR beta diversity correlated strongly with the percentage of naive T cells measured by flow cytometry. Since profiling was done on bulk unsorted PBMCs, naive and antigen-experienced compartments could not be conclusively compared. As age increased, observed TCR beta diversity per million T cells dropped in a roughly linear way, and a significant reduction was already evident by age around 41. The long-lived group showed more naive CD4+ T cells, fewer expanded clones and increased TCR diversity than the aged group, suggesting age selection. Because the CMV infection status of the donors was unknown, age-related changes in expanded clonotypes may potentially have been confounded.

Libraries were built with 5' RACE. Sequencing was performed on an Illumina HiSeq 2500. A second roughly 7 to 12 cycle PCR used a sample-barcoded 5' primer and a J-beta primer mix. A unique molecular identifier was introduced onto each TCR beta cDNA molecule by a template-switch 5' adaptor carrying 12 random nucleotides. At least 2.5 million CDR3-containing paired-end reads were obtained from each sample. All of the RNA was converted into first-strand cDNA using the Mint cDNA synthesis kit, with a TRBC-specific oligonucleotide serving as the primer. After uracil-DNA glycosylase treatment, a first 18-cycle PCR used universal primers M1SS and BC2_uni_R on all cDNA. From the authors' description of their analysis: For normalization, 1 million high-quality reads, each with a distinct molecular identifier, were randomly selected from each sample. Instead of being binned into consensus sequences, reads that shared molecular identifiers were thrown out. MiTCR, set to a Q25 quality threshold and the strictest error-elimination algorithm, was used for CDR3 identification, clonotype clustering and error correction. A nonparametric unseen species model using Euler transformation provided a lower-bound estimate of total TCR beta diversity. TCRdb reprocessed the public reads (quality trimming at Q25 with fastp, clone calling with MiXCR) and kept in-frame beta chains. Every entry covers one CDR3 protein and lists the most common genes and DNA from its rows. These V and J calls originate from TCRdb's pipeline instead of the authors' own analysis. The sample includes about 720,000 distinct CDR3 sequences, with 22% observed a single time. Jointly, the top ten make up roughly a fifth of the sample.

From the germline V gene (reference sequence), CDR1 is MNHEY and CDR2 is SMNVEV. Reading from cysteine to phenylalanine, the CDR3 counts 16 amino acids. Only the CDR3 DNA stays, 48 bases, in frame from base 1. The trim is 6 bases for V and 1 base for J, with a gap of 17 bases between the germline ends. Comments on this clonotype: This clone's antigen is unknown. No base quality values were provided; no much bigger clone lies one nucleotide off.

Sequencing was performed on blood. Recombination connected TRBV27 to TRBJ2-3; matching of 6 bases hints at TRBD2 as the D gene. The TCR originated in a man in his 70s in good health. The CDR3 corresponds to CASSRDLFPGTDTQYF. The sequence in DNA is TGTGCCAGCAGCCGGGACTTATTTCCGGGCACAGATACGCAGTATTTT.